These T cell receptor beta chains were read from a single sample in a study of CD8+CD57+ T cells in acquired aplastic anemia. From the reads, TCRdb called clonotypes with MiXCR, one entry per CDR3 protein. The table has around 170,000 distinct CDR3 sequences, 45% to 50% seen once; the top ten hold approximately 2.9%. Sequenced input: sorted CD4+, CD8+, or CD8+CD57+ T cells (not recorded which) from PBMCs. The source of these receptors is a human donor in good health. Each CDR3 is given with its conserved first and last residue. The order of the fields is J gene, V gene, CDR3 protein.

>TRBJ2-2|TRBV11-2
CASSPRGTLTGELFF
>TRBJ2-1|TRBV5-4
CASSSKGSSYNEQFF
>TRBJ2-1|TRBV12-3/TRBV12-4
CASSLNRWNEQFF
>TRBJ2-3|TRBV24-1
CATSDPRTASTDTQYF
>TRBJ1-3|TRBV15
CATSSGGRSGNTIYF
>TRBJ1-6|TRBV2
CASRKQGDNSPLHF
>TRBJ2-1|TRBV24-1
CATSDMDESSYNEQFF
>TRBJ2-3|TRBV7-3
CASGRDGQRTDTQYF
>TRBJ2-1|TRBV20-1
CSALSSRSYNEQFF
>TRBJ2-7|TRBV19
CASSIGGTVEQYF